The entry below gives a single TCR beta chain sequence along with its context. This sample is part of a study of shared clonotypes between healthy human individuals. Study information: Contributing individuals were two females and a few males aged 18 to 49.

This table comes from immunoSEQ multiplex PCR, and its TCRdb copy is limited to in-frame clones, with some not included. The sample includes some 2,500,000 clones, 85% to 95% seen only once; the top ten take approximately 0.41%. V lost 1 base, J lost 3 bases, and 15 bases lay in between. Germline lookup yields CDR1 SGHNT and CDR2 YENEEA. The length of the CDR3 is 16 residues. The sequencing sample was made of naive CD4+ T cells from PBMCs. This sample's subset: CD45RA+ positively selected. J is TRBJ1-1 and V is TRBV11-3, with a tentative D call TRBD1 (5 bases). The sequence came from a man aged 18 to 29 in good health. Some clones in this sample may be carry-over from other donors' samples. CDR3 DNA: TGTGCCAGCAGCTTAGGCATCGGGGGTCGGGACACTGAAGCTTTCTTT. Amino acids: CASSLGIGGRDTEAFF.